One and the same sample provided the 27 T cell receptor beta chains below, sequenced in a study of T-cell reconstitution after alpha-beta-depleted transplantation in children. As it was prepared, the TCRbeta library received unique molecular identifiers. TCRdb reprocessed the PCR reads with MiXCR, giving one entry per CDR3 protein. This sample has 750,000 to 950,000 distinct CDR3 sequences, with 16% found just once. The specimen comprised PBMCs, mostly from graft donor cells, sampled 360 days after TCRalphabeta/CD19-depleted stem cell transplant. All receptors derive from a male patient younger than 18 who had a stem cell transplant for acute lymphoblastic leukemia, so the T cells may come from the graft donor.

The DNA of the CDR3 is TGTGCCAGCAGCACCCAAACAGGGGACTATGGCTACACCTTC. Translation: CASSTQTGDYGYTF. J is TRBJ1-2 and V is TRBV9; 7 bases align to TRBD1. This CDR3 region has 14 residues. CDR1 is SGDLS and CDR2 is YYNGEE in the germline V gene. After removal of 4 bases from V and 3 bases from J, the junction contained 6 bases not matched to a gene. Full variable domain (rest looked up from reference TRBV9 and TRBJ1-2): DSGVTQTPKHLITATGQRVTLRCSPRSGDLSVYWYQQSLDQGLQFLIQYYNGEERAKGNILERFSAQQFPDLHSELNLSSLELGDSALYFCASSTQTGDYGYTFGSGTRLTVV.

This clonotype has only a few counts. The V gene is TRBV5-6, the J gene TRBJ2-4; 9 bases align to TRBD1. V was clipped by 0 bases and J by 9 bases; unmatched bases: 13. CDR1 SGHDT and CDR2 YYEEEE come from the germline V gene. The CDR3 sequence is 17 residues long. CDR3 sequence reads: CASSLDRGPRGWGIQYF. In nucleotides, the CDR3 is TGTGCCAGCAGCTTGGACAGGGGGCCCAGAGGTTGGGGCATTCAGTACTTC.

This chain uses TRBV11-2 with TRBJ2-7; TRBD2 matches 9 bases. CDR3 length equals 19 residues. V trimming: 5 bases; J trimming: 2 bases; junction bases outside the gene matches: 19. Germline loops: CDR1 SGHAT, CDR2 FQNNGV. CDR3 residues: CASSTWQGGLAGAPYEQYF. CDR3 nucleotides: TGTGCCAGCAGCACCTGGCAGGGCGGGTTAGCGGGAGCTCCCTACGAGCAGTACTTC.

This chain links TRBV6-5 with TRBJ2-7, with D tentatively TRBD2 (5 bases). V was shortened by 5 bases and J by 6 bases, with 11 bases between the two germline ends. From germline, CDR1 is MNHEY and CDR2 SVGAGI. The CDR3 totals 12 residues. CDR3 DNA sequence: TGTGCCAGCAGTCAAACTAGGCTCGAGCAGTACTTC. Its translation: CASSQTRLEQYF.

The V and J genes are TRBV28 and TRBJ2-1; D call uncertain. Germline V gives CDR1 MDHEN, CDR2 SYDVKM. The CDR3 contains 18 residues. The V end lost 2 bases, the J end lost 3 bases, and 20 bases lay between the germline ends. CDR3 region: CASSLPRVYRKLYNEQFF. CDR3 bases: TGTGCCAGCAGTTTACCTCGCGTCTACAGAAAACTCTACAATGAGCAGTTCTTC.

In this sample, this clonotype turned up a few times. V gene TRBV12-3 or TRBV12-4 combines with J gene TRBJ2-7, with D possibly TRBD1 on 5 matching bases. Trimming removed 2 bases from V and 6 bases from J, with 14 bases in between. The CDR3 consists of 14 residues. CDR3: CASSLWGRLLEQYF. Here the CDR3 DNA reads TGTGCCAGCAGTTTATGGGGCAGATTGCTCGAGCAGTACTTC.

In this sample, this clonotype turned up many times. The CDR3 DNA follows: TGTGCCAGCAGCCGAACAGTCAACTATGGCTACACCTTC. Amino acid sequence: CASSRTVNYGYTF. The chain links TRBV3-1 to TRBJ1-2; D is undetermined. CDR1 LGHDT and CDR2 YNNKEL come from the germline V gene (reference sequence). The length of the CDR3 is 13 residues. Trimming cost V 4 bases and J 2 bases, with 8 bases left between them.

This clonotype has only a few counts. The chain uses TRBV25-1 and TRBJ2-7; D unclear. V shed 3 bases and J shed 4 bases, with 19 bases lying between them. Germline-derived CDR1 and CDR2 are MGHDK and SYGVNS. This CDR3 is 16 amino acids long. CDR3: CASSDSNSLLRYEQYF. The CDR3 DNA sequence: TGTGCCAGCAGTGACTCCAACAGTCTTCTGAGGTACGAGCAGTACTTC.

This rearrangement joins TRBV14 to TRBJ2-1; D gene unclear. The germline V gene encodes CDR1 SGHDN and CDR2 FVKESK. CDR3 length: 15 amino acids. V was trimmed by 4 bases and J by 4 bases, leaving 14 bases between them. The DNA for the CDR3 is TGTGCCAGCAGCCCCGATCGGATAGCATACAATGAGCAGTTCTTC. This gives the protein CASSPDRIAYNEQFF.

A few counts support this clonotype. The chain links TRBV30 to TRBJ1-2, with no clear D. The CDR3 length is 14 residues. Germline CDR1 is GTSNPN and CDR2 is SVGIG (reference sequence). Trimming pared 1 base from V and 7 bases from J, leaving 16 bases between. As DNA, the CDR3 is TGTGCCTGGAGTGGAACAGCGCTTCCTTCTGGCTACACCTTC. Translated: CAWSGTALPSGYTF.

J is TRBJ2-1 and V is TRBV6-8; the match to TRBD2 covers 10 bases. The length of the CDR3 is 14 residues. Trimming removed 11 bases from V and 10 bases from J; junction bases left unmatched: 14. The V gene's germline CDR1 is MNHGY and CDR2 SAAAGT. In DNA form, the CDR3 reads TGTGCCGGAACAAGCGGGAGGGCCCTCAGGGAGCAGTTCTTC. Encoded protein: CAGTSGRALREQFF.

The chain links TRBV24-1 to TRBJ2-7, with a possible D match to TRBD1 (5 bases). CDR3 length equals 14 residues. Germline V lookup: CDR1 KGHDR, CDR2 SFDVKD. V shed 6 bases and J shed 2 bases, with 13 bases lying between them. Here the CDR3 DNA reads TGTGCCACCAGTAGTGTACCAGGGACCTACGAGCAGTACTTC. Translation: CATSSVPGTYEQYF.

The V and J genes are TRBV9 and TRBJ2-1; 8 bases match TRBD2. Looked up from germline, CDR1 is SGDLS and CDR2 is YYNGEE. This CDR3 spans 18 amino acids. Trimming at V came to 0 bases and at J to 0 bases, leaving 8 bases not matched to a gene. The CDR3 DNA reads TGTGCCAGCAGCGTAGGGTCCCTAGCGGGCGGCTCCTACAATGAGCAGTTCTTC. Translated, it gives CASSVGSLAGGSYNEQFF.

This clonotype was counted a few times. The chain is built from TRBV3-1 and TRBJ1-2; possible D gene TRBD1, 5 bases. The V end lost 0 bases, the J end lost 5 bases, and 13 bases lay between the germline ends. Germline-derived CDR1 and CDR2 are LGHDT and YNNKEL (reference sequence). The CDR3 is 15 residues long. The CDR3 is CASSQEAGRVYGYTF. CDR3 nucleotides: TGTGCCAGCAGCCAAGAGGCAGGGCGGGTATATGGCTACACCTTC.

This clonotype was found a few times. V and J are TRBV5-1 and TRBJ2-5, with unresolved D. The CDR3 totals 13 residues. Germline CDR1 is SGHRS and CDR2 is YFSETQ. V was shortened by 1 base and J by 3 bases, with 7 bases between the two germline ends. Written as DNA, the CDR3 is TGCGCCAGCAGCTTGCGGATGGAAGAGACCCAGTACTTC. Translated, it gives CASSLRMEETQYF.

CDR3 in amino acids: CASSLPTVKDGYTF. CDR3 DNA: TGTGCCAGCAGCTTGCCGACAGTTAAAGATGGCTACACCTTC. The chain joins TRBV5-6 to TRBJ1-2; possibly TRBD1 for D (5 bases). This CDR3 comprises 14 residues. Germline V gives CDR1 SGHDT, CDR2 YYEEEE. Trimming took off 1 base at V and 6 bases at J, with 13 bases between the two ends.

The chain uses TRBV18 and TRBJ2-7; 8 bases match TRBD1. The CDR3 runs to 12 residues. Germline V lookup: CDR1 KGHSH, CDR2 LQKENI. J gave up 6 bases and V 5 bases, and 3 bases lay outside the gene matches. Here the CDR3 DNA reads TGTGCCAGCTCAACAACAGGGGGCGAGCAGTACTTC. It translates to CASSTTGGEQYF.

A few counts support this clonotype. The chain couples TRBV5-1 to TRBJ2-1, with D unclear. Trimming took 4 bases from V and 9 from J, leaving 8 bases between them. The CDR3 has 11 residues. Germline CDR1 is SGHRS and CDR2 is YFSETQ. This CDR3 is CASSDYFEQFF. CDR3 bases: TGCGCCAGCAGCGATTATTTTGAGCAGTTCTTC.

The V call is TRBV20-1, the J call TRBJ2-4; maybe TRBD2 (5 bases). V lost 7 bases and J lost 1, with 11 bases in between. The CDR3 totals 13 residues. The germline V gene has CDR1 DFQATT and CDR2 SNEGSKA (reference sequence). This CDR3 is CSVVGEAKNIQYF. For the CDR3, the DNA is TGCAGTGTAGTGGGAGAGGCCAAAAACATTCAGTACTTC.

The V gene is TRBV4-1, the J gene TRBJ2-4; TRBD2 agrees at 12 bases. CDR3 length: 20 amino acids. Germline values: CDR1 MGHRA, CDR2 YSYEKL. With 1 base clipped from V and 3 bases from J, the junction kept 13 bases outside the gene matches. The CDR3 region is CASSQVGLAGGERVKNIQYF. CDR3 bases: TGCGCCAGCAGCCAAGTGGGACTAGCGGGCGGGGAAAGGGTCAAAAACATTCAGTACTTC.

This clonotype was recorded a few times. The chain recombines TRBV13 with TRBJ2-7; D may be TRBD2 (6 bases). The CDR3 sequence is 14 residues long. With 8 bases removed from V and 5 bases from J, the gap between germline ends came to 19 bases. The V gene's germline CDR1 is PRHDT and CDR2 FYEKMQ (reference sequence). The CDR3: CASSSRGAIHEQYF. The CDR3 DNA sequence: TGTGCCAGCTCCTCCCGCGGGGCAATCCACGAGCAGTACTTC.

V and J are TRBV7-6 and TRBJ2-4, with D unclear. Trimming removed 5 bases from V and 0 bases from J, with 26 bases in between. Germline CDR1 and CDR2: SGHVS and FNYEAQ. The CDR3 has 20 residues. The CDR3 DNA follows: TGTGCCAGCAGCCTCGACCCAAAAGAGGCACCGCAACTAGCCAAAAACATTCAGTACTTC. Translation: CASSLDPKEAPQLAKNIQYF.

This clonotype was seen a handful of times. This chain connects TRBV14 to TRBJ2-1; D is perhaps TRBD2 (5 bases). Trimming took 2 bases from V and 0 from J, leaving 11 bases between them. Germline-derived CDR1 and CDR2 are SGHDN and FVKESK. The CDR3 is made up of 16 amino acids. The CDR3 sequence: CASSQRLGSSYNEQFF. The CDR3 nucleotides read TGTGCCAGCAGCCAAAGACTGGGGAGCTCCTACAATGAGCAGTTCTTC.

This clonotype occurred a few times. The V gene is TRBV20-1, the J gene TRBJ2-2, with 9 positions matching TRBD2. Germline CDR1 and CDR2: DFQATT and SNEGSKA (reference sequence). The CDR3 consists of 16 residues. Trimming cost V 3 bases and J 1 base; bases outside gene matches: 6. CDR3 protein: CSARHRLAENTGELFF. The CDR3 DNA sequence: TGCAGTGCTAGGCACCGACTAGCGGAGAACACCGGGGAGCTGTTTTTT.

This clonotype has just a few counts. CDR3 DNA sequence: TGTGCCAGCAGTTTTTCTCACGGATCCTACGAGCAGTACTTC. It specifies CASSFSHGSYEQYF. The chain recombines TRBV12-3 or TRBV12-4 with TRBJ2-7; D not certain. The V end was cut by 3 bases, the J end by 1 base, with 10 bases between. This CDR3 has 14 residues.

J is TRBJ2-7 and V is TRBV24-1; D is uncertain. CDR3 length: 16 amino acids. In germline, CDR1 is KGHDR, CDR2 SFDVKD. V lost 0 bases, J lost 3 bases, and 14 bases lay in between. CDR3 nucleotide sequence: TGTGCCACCAGTGATTTGCGCCGGACCCTAGACTACGAGCAGTACTTC. This gives the protein CATSDLRRTLDYEQYF.

The rearrangement joins TRBV29-1 to TRBJ1-5; the D is unclear. CDR1 SQVTM and CDR2 ANQGSEA come from the germline V gene. Trimming stripped 6 bases from V and 5 bases from J, with 11 bases between. The CDR3 covers 12 residues. The CDR3 spells CSVVIKDQPQHF. The CDR3 region has the DNA TGCAGCGTCGTAATTAAGGATCAGCCCCAGCATTTT.